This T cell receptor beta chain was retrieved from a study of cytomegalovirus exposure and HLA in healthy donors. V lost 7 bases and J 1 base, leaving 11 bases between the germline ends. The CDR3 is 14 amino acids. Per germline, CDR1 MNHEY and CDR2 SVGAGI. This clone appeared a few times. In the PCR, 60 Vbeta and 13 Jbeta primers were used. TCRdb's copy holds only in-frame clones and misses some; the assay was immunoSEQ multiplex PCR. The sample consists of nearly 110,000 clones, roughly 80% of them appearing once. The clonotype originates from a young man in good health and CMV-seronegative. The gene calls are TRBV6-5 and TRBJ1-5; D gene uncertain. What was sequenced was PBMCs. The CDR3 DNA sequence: TGTGCCAGCAACCATGCGGAAAGCAATCAGCCCCAGCATTTT. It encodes CASNHAESNQPQHF.